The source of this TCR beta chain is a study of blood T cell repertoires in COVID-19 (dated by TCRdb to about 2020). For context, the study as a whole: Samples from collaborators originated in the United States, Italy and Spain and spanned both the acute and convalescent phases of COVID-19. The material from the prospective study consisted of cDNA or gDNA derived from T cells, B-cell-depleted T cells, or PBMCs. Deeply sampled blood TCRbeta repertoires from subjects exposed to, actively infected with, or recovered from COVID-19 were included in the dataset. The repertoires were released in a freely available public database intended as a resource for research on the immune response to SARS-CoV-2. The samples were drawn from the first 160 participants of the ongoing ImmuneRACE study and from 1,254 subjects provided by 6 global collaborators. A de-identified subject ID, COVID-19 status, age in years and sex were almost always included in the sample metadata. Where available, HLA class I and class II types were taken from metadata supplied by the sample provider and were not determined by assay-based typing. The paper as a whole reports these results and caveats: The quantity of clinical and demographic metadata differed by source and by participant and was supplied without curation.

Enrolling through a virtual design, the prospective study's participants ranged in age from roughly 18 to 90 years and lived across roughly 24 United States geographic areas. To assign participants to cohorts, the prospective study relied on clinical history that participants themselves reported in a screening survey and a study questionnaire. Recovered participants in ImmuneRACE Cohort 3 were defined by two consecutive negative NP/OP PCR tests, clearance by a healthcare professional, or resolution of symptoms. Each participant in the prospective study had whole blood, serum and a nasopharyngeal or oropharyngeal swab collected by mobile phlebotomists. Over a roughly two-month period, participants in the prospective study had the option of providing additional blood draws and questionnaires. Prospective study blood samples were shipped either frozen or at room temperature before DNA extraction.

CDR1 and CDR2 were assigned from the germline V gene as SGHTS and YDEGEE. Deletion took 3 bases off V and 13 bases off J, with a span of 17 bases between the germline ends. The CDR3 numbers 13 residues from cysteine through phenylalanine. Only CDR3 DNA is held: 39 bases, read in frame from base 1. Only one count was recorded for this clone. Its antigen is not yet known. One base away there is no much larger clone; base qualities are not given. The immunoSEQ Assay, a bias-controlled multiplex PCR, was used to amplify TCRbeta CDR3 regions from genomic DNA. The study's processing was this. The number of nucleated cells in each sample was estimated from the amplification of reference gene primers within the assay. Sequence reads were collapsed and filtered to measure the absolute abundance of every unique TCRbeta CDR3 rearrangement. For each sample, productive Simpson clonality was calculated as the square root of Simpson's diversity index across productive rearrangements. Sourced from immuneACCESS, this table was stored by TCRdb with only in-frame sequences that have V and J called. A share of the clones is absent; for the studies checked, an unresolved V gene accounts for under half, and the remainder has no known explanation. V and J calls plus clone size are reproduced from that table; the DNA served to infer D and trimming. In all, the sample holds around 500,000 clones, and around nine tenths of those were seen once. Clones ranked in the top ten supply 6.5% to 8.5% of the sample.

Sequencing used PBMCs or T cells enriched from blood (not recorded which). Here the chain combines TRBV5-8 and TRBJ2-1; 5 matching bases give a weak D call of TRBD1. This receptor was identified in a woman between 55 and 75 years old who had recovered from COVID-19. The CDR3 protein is CASSYRAQGNQFF. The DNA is TGTGCCAGCAGCTACCGGGCCCAGGGCAATCAGTTCTTC.